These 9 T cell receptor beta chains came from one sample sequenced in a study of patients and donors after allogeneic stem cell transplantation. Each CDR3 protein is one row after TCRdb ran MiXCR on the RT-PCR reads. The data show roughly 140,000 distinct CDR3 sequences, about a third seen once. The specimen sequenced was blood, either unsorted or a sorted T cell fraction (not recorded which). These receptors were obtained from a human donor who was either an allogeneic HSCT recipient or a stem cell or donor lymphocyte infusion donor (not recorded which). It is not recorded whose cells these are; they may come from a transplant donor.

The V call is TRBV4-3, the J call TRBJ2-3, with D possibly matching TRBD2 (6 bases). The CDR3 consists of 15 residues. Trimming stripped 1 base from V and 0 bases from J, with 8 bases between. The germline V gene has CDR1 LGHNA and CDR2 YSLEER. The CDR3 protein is CASSQGGGSTDTQYF. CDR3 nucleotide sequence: TGCGCCAGCAGCCAAGGAGGAGGGAGCACAGATACGCAGTATTTT.

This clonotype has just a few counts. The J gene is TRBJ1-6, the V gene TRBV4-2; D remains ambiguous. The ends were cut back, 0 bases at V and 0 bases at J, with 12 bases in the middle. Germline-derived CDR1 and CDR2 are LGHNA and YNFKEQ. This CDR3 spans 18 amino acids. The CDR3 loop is CASSQEKRASSYNSPLHF. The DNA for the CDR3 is TGTGCCAGCAGCCAAGAAAAACGAGCCAGCTCCTATAATTCACCCCTCCACTTT.

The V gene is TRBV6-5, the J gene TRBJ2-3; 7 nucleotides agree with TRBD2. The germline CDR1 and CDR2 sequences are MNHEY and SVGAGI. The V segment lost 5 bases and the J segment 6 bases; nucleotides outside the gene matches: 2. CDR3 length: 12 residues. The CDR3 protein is CASSKTSDTQYF. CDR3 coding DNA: TGTGCCAGCAGTAAGACTAGCGATACGCAGTATTTT.

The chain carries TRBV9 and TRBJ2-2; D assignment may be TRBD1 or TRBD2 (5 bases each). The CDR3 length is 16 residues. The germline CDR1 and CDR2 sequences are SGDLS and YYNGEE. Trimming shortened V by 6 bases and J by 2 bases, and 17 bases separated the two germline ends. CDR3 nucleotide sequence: TGTGCCAGCACCCCCGCCGTGGGACCCAACACCGGGGAGCTGTTTTTT. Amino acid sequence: CASTPAVGPNTGELFF.

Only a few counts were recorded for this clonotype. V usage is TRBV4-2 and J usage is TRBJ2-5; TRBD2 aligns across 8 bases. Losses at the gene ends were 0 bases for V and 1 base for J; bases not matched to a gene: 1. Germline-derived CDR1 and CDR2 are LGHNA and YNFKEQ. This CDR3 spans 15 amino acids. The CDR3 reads CASSQEGLAQETQYF. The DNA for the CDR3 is TGTGCCAGCAGCCAAGAAGGACTAGCCCAAGAGACCCAGTACTTC.

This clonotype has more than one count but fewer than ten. The CDR3 reads CASTGTEAFF. In DNA form, the CDR3 reads TGTGCCAGTACAGGCACTGAAGCTTTCTTT. J is TRBJ1-1 and V is TRBV6-6; D possibly corresponds to TRBD1 (5 bases). Germline loops: CDR1 MNHNY, CDR2 SVGAGI (reference sequence). Trimming removed 9 bases at V and 4 bases at J, with 6 bases between. The CDR3 runs 10 residues.

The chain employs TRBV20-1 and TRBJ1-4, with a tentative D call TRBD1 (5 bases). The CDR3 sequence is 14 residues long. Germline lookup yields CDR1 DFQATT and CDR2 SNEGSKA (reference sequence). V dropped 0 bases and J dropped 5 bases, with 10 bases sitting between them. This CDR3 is CSARDHRGNEKLFF. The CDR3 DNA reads TGCAGTGCTAGAGATCATAGGGGAAATGAAAAACTGTTTTTT.

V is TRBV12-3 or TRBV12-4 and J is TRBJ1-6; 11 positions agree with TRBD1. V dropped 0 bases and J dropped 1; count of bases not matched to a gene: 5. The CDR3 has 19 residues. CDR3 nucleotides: TGTGCCAGCAGTTTAGCGTCGGACAGGGGGCCGTCCTATAATTCACCCCTCCACTTT. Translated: CASSLASDRGPSYNSPLHF.

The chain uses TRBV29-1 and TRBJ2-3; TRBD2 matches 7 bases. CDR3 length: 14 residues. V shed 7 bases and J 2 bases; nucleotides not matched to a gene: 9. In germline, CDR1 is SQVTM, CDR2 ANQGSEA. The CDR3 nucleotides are TGCAGCGCGGCGGGGGTGACCTCCACAGATACGCAGTATTTT. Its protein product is CSAAGVTSTDTQYF.